A few counts support the clone carrying this TCR beta chain. Antigen unknown. This specimen belongs to a study of T cells after yellow fever vaccination. Study information: Libraries from low-cell-number fractions were prepared with the SMART-Seq v4 Ultra Low Input RNA kit. General study findings and limits: Most primary-vaccination clones recurred post-booster (approximately 96% CD4, more than 85% CD8).

Universal primer sites and UMIs were introduced during 5'RACE template-switching synthesis of TCR cDNA. TCRdb called the 5' RACE reads again in MiXCR, with one record for every CDR3 protein. This sample yields about 320,000 distinct CDR3 sequences, of which 3.5% to 4.5% are seen a single time; approximately 19% belongs to the top ten. The CDR3 runs to 15 residues. Germline V gene sequence: CDR1 MGHDK, CDR2 SYGVNS. With 3 bases clipped from V and 2 bases from J, the junction kept 4 bases outside the gene matches. Sequenced material: PBMCs, taken 15 days after the yellow fever booster vaccination. The chain recombines TRBV25-1 with TRBJ2-1; 7 bases agree with TRBD2. This clonotype originated in a man between 18 and 35 years old who received the YFV17D yellow fever vaccine. The CDR3 nucleotides are TGTGCCAGCAGTGATCCCGGGGGGACCTACAATGAGCAGTTCTTC. It codes for CASSDPGGTYNEQFF.